These T cell receptor beta chains were read from a single sample in a study of control samples from healthy donors and cancer patients. The table came from immunoSEQ multiplex PCR; TCRdb's copy has only in-frame clones and leaves some out. The table shows fewer than 90,000 clones, with 84% occurring only once. Sequencing was carried out using blood. The receptors derive from a man aged 50 to 60 in good health. The conserved cysteine and the conserved F or W are not part of the CDR3 here. A clone size is listed for some rows: how often the clone was seen (once, few, many), or a class if it is expanded.

TRBV28 | . | ASSPQGDLGYT
TRBV5-1 | . | ASSLSTYYEQY
TRBV18 | . | ASSRRTSGALETDTQY
TRBV5-4 | . | ASRARDRGGYNSPLH
TRBV19 | . | ASSSDRGFNQPQH
TRBV5-6 | . | ASSLSNAPGYT
TRBV24-1 | . | ACGGLDGTQY
TRBV29-1 | . | SVRETGNEKLF
TRBV27 | . | ASQGGNTEAF
TRBV28 | medium-sized | ASALAGELAKNIQY
TRBV20-1 | . | SASSDRVRDEQF
TRBV12-3/TRBV12-4 | . | ASSFSDNYGYT
TRBV7-9 | . | ASSLQAGVSGELF
TRBV30 | . | AWSRQGDTGELF
TRBV6-6 | . | ASTPPGVTEAF
TRBV28 | . | ASSFTGGASQY
TRBV28 | . | ASTSVPARTQY
TRBV19 | . | ASRSGKTQY
TRBV5-4 | . | ASSLDGGANVLT
TRBV24-1 | once | ATSDGGGIEQY
TRBV9 | . | ASSHDSRGNEKLF
TRBV6-5 | . | ASSFDRGSYEQY
TRBV19 | . | ASSPPGSYEQY
TRBV7-3 | . | ASSSGGTVTQY
TRBV10-3 | once | AIRGLSEGPQH
TRBV12-2 | . | ASRFPPPYSSYEQY
TRBV4-3 | . | ASSQESRASYNEQF
TRBV11-2 | . | ASSLVGSSYNEQF
TRBV28 | . | ASSLTQGRWDEKLF
TRBV19 | . | AIKFRDTYFQETQY
TRBV28 | . | ASSLVATGGGNTIY
TRBV5-6 | . | ASSLPLAGGRPHEQF
TRBV5-4 | . | ASSSATGKNTEAF
TRBV7-2 | . | ASSTRQGTGELF
TRBV7-2 | . | ASSSPGAWITGELF
TRBV12-5 | . | ASAPYNSPLH
TRBV28 | . | ASSLQGQFAYEQY
TRBV5-1 | once | ASSLEPRLVGRMNTEAF
TRBV5-4 | . | ASSFKGINTGELF
TRBV6-6 | . | ASSDSQPQH
TRBV12-3/TRBV12-4 | . | ASSLVGNQPQH
TRBV7-9 | . | ASSKTGAGNTIY
TRBV7-9 | . | ASSGDTGNYGYT
TRBV6-1 | few | ASSEPGRNGYT
TRBV11-3 | . | ASRGQTYEQY